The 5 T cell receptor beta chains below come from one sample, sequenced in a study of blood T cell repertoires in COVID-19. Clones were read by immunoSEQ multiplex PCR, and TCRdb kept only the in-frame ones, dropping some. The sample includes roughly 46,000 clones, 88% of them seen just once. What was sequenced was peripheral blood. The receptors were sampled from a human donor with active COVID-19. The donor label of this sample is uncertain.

The CDR3 region is CASSRAGDREQYF. The CDR3 coding sequence is TGCGCCAGCAGCCGGGCGGGGGACCGCGAGCAGTACTTC. The chain recombines TRBV5-1 with TRBJ2-7, with TRBD2 matching 7 bases. In germline, CDR1 is SGHRS, CDR2 YFSETQ. V gave up 4 bases and J gave up 6 bases; unmatched junction bases: 7. This CDR3 region has 13 residues.

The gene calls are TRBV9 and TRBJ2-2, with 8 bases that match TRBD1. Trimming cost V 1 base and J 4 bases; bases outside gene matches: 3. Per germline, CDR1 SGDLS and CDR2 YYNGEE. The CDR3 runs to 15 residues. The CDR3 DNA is TGTGCCAGCAGCGTACAGGGGGCAAGCACCGGGGAGCTGTTTTTT. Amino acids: CASSVQGASTGELFF.

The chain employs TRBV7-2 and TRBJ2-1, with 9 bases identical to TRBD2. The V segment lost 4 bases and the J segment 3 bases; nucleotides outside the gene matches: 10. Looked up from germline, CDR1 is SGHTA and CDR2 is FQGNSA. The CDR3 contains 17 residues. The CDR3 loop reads CASSSTSSGAFYNEQFF. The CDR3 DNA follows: TGTGCCAGCAGCTCCACCTCTAGCGGGGCTTTCTACAATGAGCAGTTCTTC. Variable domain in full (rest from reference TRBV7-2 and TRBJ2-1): GAGVSQSPSNKVTEKGKDVELRCDPISGHTALYWYRQSLGQGLEFLIYFQGNSAPDKSGLPSDRFSAERTGGSVSTLTIQRTQQEDSAVYLCASSSTSSGAFYNEQFFGPGTRLTVL.

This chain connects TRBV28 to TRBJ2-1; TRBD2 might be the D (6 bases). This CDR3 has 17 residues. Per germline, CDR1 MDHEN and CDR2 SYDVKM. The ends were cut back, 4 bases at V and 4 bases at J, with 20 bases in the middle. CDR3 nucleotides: TGTGCCAGCAGTTCCTCACCCCGGTTAGGGAGGTACAATGAGCAGTTCTTC. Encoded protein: CASSSSPRLGRYNEQFF.

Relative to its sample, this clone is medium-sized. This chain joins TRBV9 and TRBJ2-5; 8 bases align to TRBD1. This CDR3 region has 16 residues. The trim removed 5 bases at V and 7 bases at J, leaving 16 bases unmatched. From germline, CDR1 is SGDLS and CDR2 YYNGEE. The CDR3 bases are TGTGCCAGCAGTTCACTGGGGCAGGGGGCTGGAGGGACCCAGTACTTC. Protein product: CASSSLGQGAGGTQYF.